Given below is one TCR beta chain in context. How the authors handled the data: Estimates of nucleated cell counts were drawn from the amplification of reference gene primers. Assay: immunoSEQ multiplex PCR; the TCRdb copy retains only in-frame clones and omits some. The D gene and trimming were derived from the DNA, and the V and J assignments and clone size from that table. The repertoire includes around 300,000 clones, 70% to 90% of them detected once, and under 3.5% sits in the top ten. These data belong to a study of blood T cell repertoires in COVID-19. Study context: PBMCs, B-cell-depleted T cells, or T cells were the source of the cDNA or gDNA that made up the material.

With 1 base clipped from V and 6 bases from J, the junction kept 4 bases outside the gene matches. The CDR3 loop spans 15 amino acids. The V gene's germline CDR1 is SGHRS and CDR2 YFSETQ. The specimen sequenced was peripheral blood. The TCR was taken from a woman aged 25 to 39 with active or convalescent COVID-19. The genes are TRBV5-1 and TRBJ2-1, with 10 nucleotides matching TRBD1. CDR3 sequence reads: CASSLRQGAGNEQFF. CDR3 coding DNA: TGCGCCAGCAGCTTGCGACAGGGGGCAGGCAATGAGCAGTTCTTC.